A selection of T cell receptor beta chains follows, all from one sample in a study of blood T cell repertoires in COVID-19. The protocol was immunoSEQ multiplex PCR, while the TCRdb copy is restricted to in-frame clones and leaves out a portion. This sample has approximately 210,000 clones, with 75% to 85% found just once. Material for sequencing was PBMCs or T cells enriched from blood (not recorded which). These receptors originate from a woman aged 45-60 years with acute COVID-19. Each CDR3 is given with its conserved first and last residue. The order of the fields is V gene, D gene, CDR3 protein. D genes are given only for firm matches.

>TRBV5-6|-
CASSLGQMNTEAFF
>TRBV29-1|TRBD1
CSVGTGVSGANVLTF
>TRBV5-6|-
CASSLQPNYGYTF
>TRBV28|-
CASSSVPTNEKLFF
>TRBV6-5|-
CASSTRMGGRGYTF
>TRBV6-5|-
CASSPPRQPQHF
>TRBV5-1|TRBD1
CASSIGQGGSYNEQFF
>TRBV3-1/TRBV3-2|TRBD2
CASSRQRGQETQYF
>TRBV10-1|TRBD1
CASSPGTGASYGYTF
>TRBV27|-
CASSSPTSLAQYF
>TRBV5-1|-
CASSTDGSNSPLHF
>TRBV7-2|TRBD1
CASSGDSANQPQHF
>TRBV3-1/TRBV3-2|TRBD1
CASRPLTGADYGYTF
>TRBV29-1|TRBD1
CSDSARDSGFREGGYTF
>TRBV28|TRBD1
CASSRQTGAAQPQHF
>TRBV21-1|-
CASGKLQCPELLVLFF
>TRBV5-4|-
CASSRGRDQPQHF
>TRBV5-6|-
CASSPGVTDTQYF
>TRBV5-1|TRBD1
CASSLGGQGKVNEQFF
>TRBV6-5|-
CASNGHLSNQPQHF
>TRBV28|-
CASSIIQGGGGYTF
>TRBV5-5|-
CASSLIAGNTIYF
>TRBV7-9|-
CASSLEPQGMNTEAFF
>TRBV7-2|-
CASSSGHYNTEAFF
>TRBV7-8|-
CASSIIQFGRRSSYNEQFF
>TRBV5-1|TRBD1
CASSFDPGQGAKNIQYF
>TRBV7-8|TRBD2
CASSKRRLAGGDPKYNEQFF
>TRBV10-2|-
CASSAPGGSNQPQHF
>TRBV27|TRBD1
CASSLGTGTQPQHF
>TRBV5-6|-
CASSLAPGTGTEAFF
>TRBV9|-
CASAKEDGYTF
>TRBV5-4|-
CASSARGAGELFF
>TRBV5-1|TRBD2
CASSSTSGGAGDTQYF
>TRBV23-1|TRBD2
CASSQYRLAGDYQGFLGTQYF
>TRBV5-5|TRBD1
CASRGQYGGYTF
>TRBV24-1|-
CATSDPGEGNQPQHF
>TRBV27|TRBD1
CASSPQPQNRGRRTDTQYF
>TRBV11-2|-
CASSLAGVNYGYTF
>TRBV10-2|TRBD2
CASKTLESGGHNEQFF
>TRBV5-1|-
CASSLGAGDNSPLHF
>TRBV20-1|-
CSAAEYTEAFF
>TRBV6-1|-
CASSEASEGGDGYF
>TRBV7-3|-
CASSLDPGTQYF
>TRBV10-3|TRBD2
CAISEVAGGTDTQYF
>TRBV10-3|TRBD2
CAISGLGGGETQYF
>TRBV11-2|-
CASTPLGGSSYNSPLHF
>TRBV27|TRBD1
CASSGLTGPGNTIYF
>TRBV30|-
CAWSKIQNTGELFF
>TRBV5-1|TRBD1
CASSLRQGADTEAFF
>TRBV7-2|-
CASSLAVSGWPQPQHF